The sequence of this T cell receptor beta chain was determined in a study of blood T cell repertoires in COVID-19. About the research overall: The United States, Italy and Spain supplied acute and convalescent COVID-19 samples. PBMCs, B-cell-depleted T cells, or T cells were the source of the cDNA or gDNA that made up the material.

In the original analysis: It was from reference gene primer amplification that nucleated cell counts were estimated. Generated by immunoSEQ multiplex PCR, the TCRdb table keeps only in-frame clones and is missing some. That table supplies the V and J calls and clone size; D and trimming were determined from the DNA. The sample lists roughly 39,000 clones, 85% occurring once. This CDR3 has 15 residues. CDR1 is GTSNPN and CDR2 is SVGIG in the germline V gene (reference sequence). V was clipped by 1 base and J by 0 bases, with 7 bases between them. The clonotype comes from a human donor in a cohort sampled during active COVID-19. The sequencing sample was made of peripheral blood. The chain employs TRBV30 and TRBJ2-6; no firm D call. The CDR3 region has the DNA TGTGCCTGGAGTGGGGCCAGCTCTGGGGCCAACGTCCTGACTTTC. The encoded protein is CAWSGASSGANVLTF.